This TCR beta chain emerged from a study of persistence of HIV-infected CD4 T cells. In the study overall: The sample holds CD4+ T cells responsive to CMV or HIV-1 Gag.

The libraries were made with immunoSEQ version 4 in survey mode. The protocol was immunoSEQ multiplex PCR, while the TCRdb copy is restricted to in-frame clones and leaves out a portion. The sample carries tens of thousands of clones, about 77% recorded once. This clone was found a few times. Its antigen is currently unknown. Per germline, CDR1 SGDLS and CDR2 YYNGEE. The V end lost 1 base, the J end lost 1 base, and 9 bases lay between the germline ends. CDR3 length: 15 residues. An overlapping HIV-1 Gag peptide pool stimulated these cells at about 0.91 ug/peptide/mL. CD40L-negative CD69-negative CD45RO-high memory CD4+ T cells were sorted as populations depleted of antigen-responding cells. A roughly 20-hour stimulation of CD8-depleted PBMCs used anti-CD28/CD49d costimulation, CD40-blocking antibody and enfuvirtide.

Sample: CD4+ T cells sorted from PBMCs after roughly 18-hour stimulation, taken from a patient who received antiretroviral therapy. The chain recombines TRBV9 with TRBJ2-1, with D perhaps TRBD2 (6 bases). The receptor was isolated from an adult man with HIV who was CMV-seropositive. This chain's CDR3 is CASSVSSGSYNEQFF. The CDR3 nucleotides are TGTGCCAGCAGCGTATCAAGCGGGTCCTACAATGAGCAGTTCTTC. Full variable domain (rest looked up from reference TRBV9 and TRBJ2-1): DSGVTQTPKHLITATGQRVTLRCSPRSGDLSVYWYQQSLDQGLQFLIQYYNGEERAKGNILERFSAQQFPDLHSELNLSSLELGDSALYFCASSVSSGSYNEQFFGPGTRLTVL.